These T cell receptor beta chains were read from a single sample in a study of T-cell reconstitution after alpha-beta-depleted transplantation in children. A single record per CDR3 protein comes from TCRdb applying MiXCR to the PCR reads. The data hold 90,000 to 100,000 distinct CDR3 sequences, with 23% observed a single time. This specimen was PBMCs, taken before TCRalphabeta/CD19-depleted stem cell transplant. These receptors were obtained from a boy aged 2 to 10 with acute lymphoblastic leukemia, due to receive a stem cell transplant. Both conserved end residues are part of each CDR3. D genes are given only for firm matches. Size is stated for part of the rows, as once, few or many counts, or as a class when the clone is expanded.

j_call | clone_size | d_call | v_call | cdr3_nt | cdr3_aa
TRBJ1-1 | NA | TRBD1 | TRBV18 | TGTGCCAGCTCACCACTGGGACAGCTCACTGAAGCTTTCTTT | CASSPLGQLTEAFF
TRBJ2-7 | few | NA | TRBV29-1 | TGCAGCGCCGTGATCTGGGCGGGCGAGCAGTACTTC | CSAVIWAGEQYF
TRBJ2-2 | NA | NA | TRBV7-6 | TGTGCCAGCAGTCGGGACCCGGGGAACACCGGGGAGCTGTTTTTT | CASSRDPGNTGELFF
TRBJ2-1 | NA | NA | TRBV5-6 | TGTGCCAGCAGCTTTTCACTGGCTACCCCCACGCTCGGGGAGCAGTTCTTC | CASSFSLATPTLGEQFF
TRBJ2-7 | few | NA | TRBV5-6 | TGTGCCAGCAGCTTGGGTGTAGGATCCCCCTACGAGCAGTACTTC | CASSLGVGSPYEQYF
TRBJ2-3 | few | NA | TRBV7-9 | TGTGCCAGCAGCCCCCGGACGTGGTCCACAGATACGCAGTATTTT | CASSPRTWSTDTQYF
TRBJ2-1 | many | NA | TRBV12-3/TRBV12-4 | TGTGCCAGCAGCCAAGGGGCATTCAATGAGCAGTTCTTC | CASSQGAFNEQFF
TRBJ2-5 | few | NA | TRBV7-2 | TGTGCCAGCAGCCTGGGCGGGCTAGCTGAGACCCAGTACTTC | CASSLGGLAETQYF
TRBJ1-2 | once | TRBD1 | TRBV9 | TGTGCCAGCAGCGTAGCCCCGGACAGGGGAGACGATGGCTACACCTTC | CASSVAPDRGDDGYTF
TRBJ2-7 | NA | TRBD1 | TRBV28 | TGTGCCAGCAGTTTATCGGGACAGGGTAGGAGAAAGCAGTACTTC | CASSLSGQGRRKQYF
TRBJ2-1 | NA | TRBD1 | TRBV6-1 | TGTGCCTCTCGGGGGACAGGGGGCCTCAATGAGCAGTTCTTC | CASRGTGGLNEQFF